Listed below are T cell receptor beta chains from one sample, sequenced in a study of shared clonotypes between healthy human individuals. Assay: immunoSEQ multiplex PCR; the TCRdb copy retains only in-frame clones and omits some. The sample holds about 2.2 million clones; about 93% are singletons and the top ten take around 1.7%. Sequences were obtained from naive CD8+ T cells from PBMCs. All receptors come from a man between 18 and 29 years old in good health. Some clones in this sample may be carry-over from other donors' samples. CDR3s include the opening cysteine and the closing phenylalanine or tryptophan. The order of the fields is V gene, D gene, J gene, clone size, CDR3 protein, CDR3 DNA. A D gene is named only where the DNA matches it firmly. Clone size, where shown, is once, few, many, or a class for clones that have expanded.

V gene: TRBV2; D gene: TRBD2; J gene: TRBJ2-2; clone size: NA; CDR3 protein: CASTRTSLWAGELFF; CDR3 DNA: TGTGCCAGCACCCGGACTAGCCTTTGGGCCGGGGAGCTGTTTTTT
V gene: TRBV28; D gene: NA; J gene: TRBJ1-1; clone size: NA; CDR3 protein: CASSYTGNQEAFF; CDR3 DNA: TGTGCCAGCAGTTATACAGGAAATCAAGAAGCTTTCTTT
V gene: TRBV10-1; D gene: TRBD1; J gene: TRBJ2-7; clone size: once; CDR3 protein: CASRRSDRGLPYEQYF; CDR3 DNA: TGCGCCAGCAGGAGATCGGACAGGGGGTTACCCTACGAGCAGTACTTC
V gene: TRBV29-1; D gene: NA; J gene: TRBJ2-1; clone size: NA; CDR3 protein: CSVIGGGDNEQFF; CDR3 DNA: TGCAGCGTTATAGGGGGAGGGGACAATGAGCAGTTCTTC
V gene: TRBV15; D gene: TRBD2; J gene: TRBJ2-7; clone size: NA; CDR3 protein: CATSSWTSVGHEQYF; CDR3 DNA: TGTGCCACCAGCAGTTGGACTAGCGTCGGCCACGAGCAGTACTTC
V gene: TRBV9; D gene: NA; J gene: TRBJ2-3; clone size: NA; CDR3 protein: CASSVAGAHMGDTQYF; CDR3 DNA: TGTGCCAGCAGCGTAGCTGGGGCGCACATGGGGGATACGCAGTATTTT
V gene: TRBV28; D gene: NA; J gene: TRBJ1-5; clone size: once; CDR3 protein: CASNGWDRGSNQPQHF; CDR3 DNA: TGTGCCAGCAACGGGTGGGACCGGGGGAGCAATCAGCCCCAGCATTTT
V gene: TRBV7-8; D gene: TRBD1; J gene: TRBJ2-7; clone size: NA; CDR3 protein: CASSQGQAKPYEQYF; CDR3 DNA: TGTGCCAGCAGCCAGGGACAGGCGAAGCCATACGAGCAGTACTTC
V gene: TRBV5-1; D gene: NA; J gene: TRBJ1-2; clone size: NA; CDR3 protein: CASSFAYQGYGYTF; CDR3 DNA: TGCGCCAGCAGCTTTGCGTATCAGGGCTATGGCTACACCTTC
V gene: TRBV5-8; D gene: TRBD1; J gene: TRBJ1-5; clone size: NA; CDR3 protein: CASRMSQGDQPQHF; CDR3 DNA: TGTGCCAGCAGGATGTCGCAGGGGGATCAGCCCCAGCATTTT
V gene: TRBV6-5; D gene: NA; J gene: TRBJ1-1; clone size: NA; CDR3 protein: CASSYGTSNTEAFF; CDR3 DNA: TGTGCCAGCAGTTACGGGACATCGAACACTGAAGCTTTCTTT
V gene: TRBV4-1; D gene: TRBD2; J gene: TRBJ2-2; clone size: few; CDR3 protein: CASSQDQREGPGELFF; CDR3 DNA: TGCGCCAGCAGCCAAGATCAGCGGGAGGGCCCCGGGGAGCTGTTTTTT
V gene: TRBV29-1; D gene: NA; J gene: TRBJ1-2; clone size: NA; CDR3 protein: CSVVTGSYGYTF; CDR3 DNA: TGCAGCGTTGTAACCGGGAGCTATGGCTACACCTTC
V gene: TRBV21-1; D gene: NA; J gene: TRBJ2-1; clone size: NA; CDR3 protein: CASSPQAVAGGPSGEQFF; CDR3 DNA: TGTGCCAGCAGCCCCCAGGCGGTAGCGGGAGGGCCCTCAGGTGAGCAGTTCTTC
V gene: TRBV9; D gene: NA; J gene: TRBJ2-7; clone size: NA; CDR3 protein: CASSVAVGITYEQYF; CDR3 DNA: TGTGCCAGCAGCGTAGCTGTAGGGATCACCTACGAGCAGTACTTC
V gene: TRBV6-1; D gene: NA; J gene: TRBJ1-2; clone size: once; CDR3 protein: CASSARGTTHVYGYTF; CDR3 DNA: TGTGCCAGCAGTGCCCGAGGGACCACCCACGTCTATGGCTACACCTTC